These T cell receptor beta chains were read from a single sample in a study of blood T cell repertoires in COVID-19. Only in-frame clones appear in the TCRdb table, and some are missing; sequencing was by immunoSEQ multiplex PCR. The top ten hold 18% of the sample, which has hundreds of thousands of clones, 84% seen once. The sample comprised peripheral blood. Receptor source: an elderly woman with active or convalescent COVID-19. The CDR3 runs from the conserved cysteine through the conserved F or W. The order of the fields is J gene, clone size, V gene, D gene, CDR3 DNA, CDR3 protein. A D gene is named only where the DNA matches it firmly. Size is omitted from some rows. Given values are once, few, many or a class for expanded clones.

J gene: TRBJ2-7; clone size: NA; V gene: TRBV15; D gene: NA; CDR3 DNA: TGTGCCACCAGCAGGGAAAGCTCAGGGTCCTACGAGCAGTACTTC; CDR3 protein: CATSRESSGSYEQYF
J gene: TRBJ1-1; clone size: NA; V gene: TRBV5-4; D gene: NA; CDR3 DNA: TGTGCCAGCAGCCGCGGTCTGAACACTGAAGCTTTCTTT; CDR3 protein: CASSRGLNTEAFF
J gene: TRBJ1-4; clone size: NA; V gene: TRBV5-4; D gene: NA; CDR3 DNA: TGTGCCAGCAGCTTAGGTGGGGGGAAGACTAATGAAAAACTGTTTTTT; CDR3 protein: CASSLGGGKTNEKLFF
J gene: TRBJ1-2; clone size: NA; V gene: TRBV6-1; D gene: NA; CDR3 DNA: TGTGCCAGCAGTGAAGCTGGAGGGTTGAACATGTACGGCTACACCTTC; CDR3 protein: CASSEAGGLNMYGYTF
J gene: TRBJ2-7; clone size: NA; V gene: TRBV7-2; D gene: TRBD2; CDR3 DNA: TGTGCCAGCAGCTCTCGTAGCGGGAGCGGCTCCTACGAGCAGTACTTC; CDR3 protein: CASSSRSGSGSYEQYF
J gene: TRBJ2-2; clone size: once; V gene: TRBV7-2; D gene: NA; CDR3 DNA: TGTGCCAGCAGCTTAGGGAGAACGAACACCGGGGAGCTGTTTTTT; CDR3 protein: CASSLGRTNTGELFF
J gene: TRBJ2-7; clone size: few; V gene: TRBV30; D gene: TRBD2; CDR3 DNA: TGTGCCTGGGGACTAGCGGGAGGCTACGAGCAGTACTTC; CDR3 protein: CAWGLAGGYEQYF
J gene: TRBJ2-7; clone size: NA; V gene: TRBV7-9; D gene: NA; CDR3 DNA: TGTGCCAGCAGCTTCGGACCGGCGGGGGAGCAGTACTTC; CDR3 protein: CASSFGPAGEQYF
J gene: TRBJ2-4; clone size: NA; V gene: TRBV3-1/TRBV3-2; D gene: NA; CDR3 DNA: TGTGCCAGCAGCCAAGATATTTTTGGGGGCCGCATTCAGTACTTC; CDR3 protein: CASSQDIFGGRIQYF
J gene: TRBJ2-7; clone size: many; V gene: TRBV19; D gene: TRBD1; CDR3 DNA: TGTGCCAGTGAGGCGACAGGGGGGTCCTACGAGCAGTACTTC; CDR3 protein: CASEATGGSYEQYF
J gene: TRBJ1-1; clone size: NA; V gene: TRBV6-2/TRBV6-3; D gene: NA; CDR3 DNA: TGTGCCAGCAGCCGAGGACACCTGAACACTGAAGCTTTCTTT; CDR3 protein: CASSRGHLNTEAFF
J gene: TRBJ1-2; clone size: NA; V gene: TRBV10-3; D gene: NA; CDR3 DNA: TGTGCCATCAGGTTCGACCGGGAAACATATGGCTACACCTTC; CDR3 protein: CAIRFDRETYGYTF
J gene: TRBJ1-1; clone size: NA; V gene: TRBV18; D gene: TRBD1; CDR3 DNA: TGTGCCAGCTCACCAACAACAGGGGGGATCCGAGGGGCTTTCTTT; CDR3 protein: CASSPTTGGIRGAFF
J gene: TRBJ2-3; clone size: NA; V gene: TRBV6-1; D gene: NA; CDR3 DNA: TGTGCCAGCAGTGAAGGGTGGAGACCCCCCACAGATACGCAGTATTTT; CDR3 protein: CASSEGWRPPTDTQYF
J gene: TRBJ1-2; clone size: NA; V gene: TRBV7-9; D gene: TRBD1; CDR3 DNA: TGTGCCAGCAGCCCGGGGGACAGGGCCAACTATGGCTACACCTTC; CDR3 protein: CASSPGDRANYGYTF
J gene: TRBJ1-1; clone size: NA; V gene: TRBV7-2; D gene: TRBD1; CDR3 DNA: TGTGCCAGCAGTGTAGACAGGGGCACTGAAGCTTTCTTT; CDR3 protein: CASSVDRGTEAFF
J gene: TRBJ1-1; clone size: NA; V gene: TRBV3-1/TRBV3-2; D gene: NA; CDR3 DNA: TGTGCCAGCAGCCCCAGGGGCACTGAAGCTTTCTTT; CDR3 protein: CASSPRGTEAFF
J gene: TRBJ2-3; clone size: NA; V gene: TRBV24-1; D gene: NA; CDR3 DNA: TGTGCCACCAGTGACCCTCGCTCAGACCCTAGGCGCACAGATACGCAGTATTTT; CDR3 protein: CATSDPRSDPRRTDTQYF
J gene: TRBJ1-4; clone size: few; V gene: TRBV5-1; D gene: TRBD1; CDR3 DNA: TGCGCCAGCAGCTGGCTCCCGACAGGGACGAGCATTGAAAAACTGTTTTTT; CDR3 protein: CASSWLPTGTSIEKLFF
J gene: TRBJ2-7; clone size: NA; V gene: TRBV18; D gene: NA; CDR3 DNA: TGTGCCAGCTCCCTGTTCGGTCACTCCGAGCAGTACTTC; CDR3 protein: CASSLFGHSEQYF
J gene: TRBJ2-1; clone size: NA; V gene: TRBV6-2/TRBV6-3; D gene: NA; CDR3 DNA: TGTGCCAGCAGCCCCGTGGCCTCCTACAATGAGCAGTTCTTC; CDR3 protein: CASSPVASYNEQFF
J gene: TRBJ2-7; clone size: NA; V gene: TRBV7-2; D gene: NA; CDR3 DNA: TGTGCCAGCAGCCCCGTGGGGGGGCTTCCCTACGAGCAGTACTTC; CDR3 protein: CASSPVGGLPYEQYF
J gene: TRBJ1-1; clone size: NA; V gene: TRBV28; D gene: NA; CDR3 DNA: TGTGCCACCGAAAAGGGGAACATGAACACTGAAGCTTTCTTT; CDR3 protein: CATEKGNMNTEAFF
J gene: TRBJ2-5; clone size: NA; V gene: TRBV15; D gene: TRBD1; CDR3 DNA: TGTGCCACCAGCAGAGATCGGGACAGTTACGGGACCCAGTACTTC; CDR3 protein: CATSRDRDSYGTQYF
J gene: TRBJ1-2; clone size: once; V gene: TRBV6-5; D gene: NA; CDR3 DNA: TGTGCCAGCAGTTGGGGGACTCGGGGTACCTATGGCTACACCTTC; CDR3 protein: CASSWGTRGTYGYTF
J gene: TRBJ2-2; clone size: NA; V gene: TRBV28; D gene: NA; CDR3 DNA: TGTGCCAGCAGTCCCCCGGGTTACACCGGGGAGCTGTTTTTT; CDR3 protein: CASSPPGYTGELFF
J gene: TRBJ2-7; clone size: NA; V gene: TRBV18; D gene: NA; CDR3 DNA: TGTGCCAGCTCACCAAGATCCGGTAACTACGAGCAGTACTTC; CDR3 protein: CASSPRSGNYEQYF